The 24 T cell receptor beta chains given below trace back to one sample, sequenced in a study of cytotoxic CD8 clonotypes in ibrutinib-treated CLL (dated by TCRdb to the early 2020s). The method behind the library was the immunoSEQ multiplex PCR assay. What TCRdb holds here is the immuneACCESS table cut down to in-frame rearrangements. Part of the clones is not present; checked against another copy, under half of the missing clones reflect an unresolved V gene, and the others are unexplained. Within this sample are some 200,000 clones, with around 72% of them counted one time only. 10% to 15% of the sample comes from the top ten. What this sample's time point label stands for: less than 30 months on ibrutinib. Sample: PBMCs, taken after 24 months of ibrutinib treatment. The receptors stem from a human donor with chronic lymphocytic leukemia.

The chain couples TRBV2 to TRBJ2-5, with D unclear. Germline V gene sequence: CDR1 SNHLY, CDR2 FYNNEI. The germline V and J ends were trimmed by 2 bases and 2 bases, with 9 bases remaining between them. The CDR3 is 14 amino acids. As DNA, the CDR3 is TGTGCCAGCAGTGAATGGATTGGGCAAGAGACCCAGTACTTC. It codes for CASSEWIGQETQYF. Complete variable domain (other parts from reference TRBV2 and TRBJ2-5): EPEVTQTPSHQVTQMGQEVILRCVPISNHLYFYWYRQILGQKVEFLVSFYNNEISEKSEIFDDQFSVERPDGSNFTLKIRSTKLEDSAMYFCASSEWIGQETQYFGPGTRLLVL.

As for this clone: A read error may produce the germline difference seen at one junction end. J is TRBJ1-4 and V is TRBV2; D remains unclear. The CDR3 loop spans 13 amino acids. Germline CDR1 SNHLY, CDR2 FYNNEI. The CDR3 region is CASREQHNEKLFF. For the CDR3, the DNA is TGTGCCAGCCGTGAGCAGCACAATGAAAAACTGTTTTTT.

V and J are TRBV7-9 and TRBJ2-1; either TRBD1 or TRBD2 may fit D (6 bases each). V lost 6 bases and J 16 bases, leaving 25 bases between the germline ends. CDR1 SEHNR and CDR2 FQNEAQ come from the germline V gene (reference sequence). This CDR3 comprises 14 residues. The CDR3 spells CASSRKGGEATGFF. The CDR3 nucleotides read TGTGCCAGCAGTCGCAAGGGGGGAGAGGCGACCGGTTTCTTC. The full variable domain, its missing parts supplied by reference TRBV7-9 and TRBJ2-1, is DTGVSQNPRHKITKRGQNVTFRCDPISEHNRLYWYRQTLGQGPEFLTYFQNEAQLEKSRLLSDRFSAERPKGSFSTLEIQRTEQGDSAMYLCASSRKGGEATGFFGPGTRLTVL.

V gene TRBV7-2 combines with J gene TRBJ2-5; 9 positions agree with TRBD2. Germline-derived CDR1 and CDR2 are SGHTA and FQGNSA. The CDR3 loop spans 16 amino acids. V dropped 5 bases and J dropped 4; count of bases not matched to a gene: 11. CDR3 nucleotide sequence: TGTGCCAGCAGCCGGCTAGCGGGGTCGACGGGAGAGACCCAGTACTTC. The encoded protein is CASSRLAGSTGETQYF.

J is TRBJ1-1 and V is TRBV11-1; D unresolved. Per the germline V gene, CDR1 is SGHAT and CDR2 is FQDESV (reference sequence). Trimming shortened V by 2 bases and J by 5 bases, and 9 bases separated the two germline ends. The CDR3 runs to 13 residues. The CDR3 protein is CASSLSLSTEAFF. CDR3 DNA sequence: TGTGCCAGCAGCTTATCGCTTTCGACTGAAGCTTTCTTT.

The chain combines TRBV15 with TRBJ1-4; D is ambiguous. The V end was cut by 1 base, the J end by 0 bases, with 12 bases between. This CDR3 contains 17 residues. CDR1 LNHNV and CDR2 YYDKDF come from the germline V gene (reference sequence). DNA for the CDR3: TGTGCCACCAGCAGAGCACCGCCACACGCAACTAATGAAAAACTGTTTTTT. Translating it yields CATSRAPPHATNEKLFF.

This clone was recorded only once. In DNA, the CDR3 is TGTGCCAGCAGCTTATTCTCGGGAGAGGTCACCGGGGAGCTGTTTTTT. This codes for CASSLFSGEVTGELFF. The chain has TRBV7-6 and TRBJ2-2, with D possibly TRBD2 on 6 matching bases. CDR1 and CDR2 (germline): SGHVS, FNYEAQ. The CDR3 spans 16 residues. V lost 2 bases, J lost 4 bases, and 14 bases lay in between.

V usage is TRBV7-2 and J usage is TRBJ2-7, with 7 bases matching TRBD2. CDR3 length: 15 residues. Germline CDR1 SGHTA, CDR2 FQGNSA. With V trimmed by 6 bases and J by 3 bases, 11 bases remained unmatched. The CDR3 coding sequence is TGTGCCAGCAGTCCAAAAAGGGAGGGCCGCTACGAGCAGTACTTC. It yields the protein CASSPKREGRYEQYF. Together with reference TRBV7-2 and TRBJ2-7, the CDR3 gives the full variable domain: GAGVSQSPSNKVTEKGKDVELRCDPISGHTALYWYRQSLGQGLEFLIYFQGNSAPDKSGLPSDRFSAERTGGSVSTLTIQRTQQEDSAVYLCASSPKREGRYEQYFGPGTRLTVT.

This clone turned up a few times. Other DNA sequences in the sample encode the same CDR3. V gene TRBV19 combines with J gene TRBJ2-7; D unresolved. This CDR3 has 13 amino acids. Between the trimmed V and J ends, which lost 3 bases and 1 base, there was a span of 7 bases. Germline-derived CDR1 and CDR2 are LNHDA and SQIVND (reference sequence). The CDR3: CASSIVGSYEQYF. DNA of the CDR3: TGTGCCAGTAGTATCGTCGGATCCTACGAGCAGTACTTC.

In DNA form, the CDR3 reads TGCGCCAGCAGCGGGACTAGCGGAGCATACAATGAGCAGTTCTTC. It yields the protein CASSGTSGAYNEQFF. The chain combines TRBV5-1 with TRBJ2-1; 11 positions agree with TRBD2. Germline loops: CDR1 SGHRS, CDR2 YFSETQ. The J segment lost 4 bases and the V segment lost 4 bases, leaving 4 bases of the junction unmatched. The CDR3 is made up of 15 amino acids.

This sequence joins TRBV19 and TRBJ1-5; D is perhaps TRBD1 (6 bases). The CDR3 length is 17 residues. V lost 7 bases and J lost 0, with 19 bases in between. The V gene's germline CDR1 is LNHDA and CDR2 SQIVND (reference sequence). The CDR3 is CASTRLTGGYSNQPQHF. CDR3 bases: TGTGCCAGTACTAGGTTGACAGGAGGGTATAGCAATCAGCCCCAGCATTTT.

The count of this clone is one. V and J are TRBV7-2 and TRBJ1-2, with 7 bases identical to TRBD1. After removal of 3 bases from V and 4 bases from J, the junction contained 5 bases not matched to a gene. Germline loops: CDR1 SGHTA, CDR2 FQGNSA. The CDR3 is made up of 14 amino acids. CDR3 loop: CASSFARDSYGYTF. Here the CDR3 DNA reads TGTGCCAGCAGCTTCGCGAGGGACAGCTATGGCTACACCTTC.

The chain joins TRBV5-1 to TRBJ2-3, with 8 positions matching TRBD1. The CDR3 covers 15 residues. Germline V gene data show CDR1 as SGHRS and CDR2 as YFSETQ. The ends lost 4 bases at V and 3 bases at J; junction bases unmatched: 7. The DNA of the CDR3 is TGCGCCAGCAGCCTGGACAGGGCCACTACAGATACGCAGTATTTT. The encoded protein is CASSLDRATTDTQYF.

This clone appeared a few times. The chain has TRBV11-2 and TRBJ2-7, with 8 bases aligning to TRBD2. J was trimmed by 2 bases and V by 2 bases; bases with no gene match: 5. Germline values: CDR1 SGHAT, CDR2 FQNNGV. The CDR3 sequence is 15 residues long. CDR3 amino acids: CASSLFGGRTYEQYF. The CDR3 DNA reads TGTGCCAGCAGCTTATTTGGCGGGAGGACCTACGAGCAGTACTTC.

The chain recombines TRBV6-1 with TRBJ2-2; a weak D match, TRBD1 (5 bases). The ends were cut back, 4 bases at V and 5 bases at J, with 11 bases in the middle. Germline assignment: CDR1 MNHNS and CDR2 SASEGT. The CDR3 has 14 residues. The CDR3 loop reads CASSAGLQTGELFF. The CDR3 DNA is TGTGCCAGCAGTGCAGGGCTGCAGACCGGGGAGCTGTTTTTT.

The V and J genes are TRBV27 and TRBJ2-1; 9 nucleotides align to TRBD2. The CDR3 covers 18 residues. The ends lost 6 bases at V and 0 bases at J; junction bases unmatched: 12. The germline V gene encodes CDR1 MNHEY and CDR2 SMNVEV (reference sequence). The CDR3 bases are TGTGCCAGCAGCCTACCTAGCGGGACCCCCGGCTCCTACAATGAGCAGTTCTTC. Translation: CASSLPSGTPGSYNEQFF.

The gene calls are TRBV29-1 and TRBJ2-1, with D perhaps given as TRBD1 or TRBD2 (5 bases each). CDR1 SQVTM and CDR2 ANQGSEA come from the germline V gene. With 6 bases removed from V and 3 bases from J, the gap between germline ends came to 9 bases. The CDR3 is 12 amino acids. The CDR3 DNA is TGCAGCGTCCGGGACGGCTACAATGAGCAGTTCTTC. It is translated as CSVRDGYNEQFF.

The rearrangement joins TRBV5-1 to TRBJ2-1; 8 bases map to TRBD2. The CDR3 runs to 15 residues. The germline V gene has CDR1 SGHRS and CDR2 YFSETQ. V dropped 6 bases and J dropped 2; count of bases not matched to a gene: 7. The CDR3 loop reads CASTAAGETYNEQFF. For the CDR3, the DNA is TGCGCCAGCACCGCAGCGGGAGAAACCTACAATGAGCAGTTCTTC.

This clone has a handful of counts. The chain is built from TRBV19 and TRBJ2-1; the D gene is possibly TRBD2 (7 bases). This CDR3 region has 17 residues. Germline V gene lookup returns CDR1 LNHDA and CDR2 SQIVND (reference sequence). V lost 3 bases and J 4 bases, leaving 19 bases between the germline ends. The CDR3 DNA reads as TGTGCCAGTAGTATTTTCGGGGGGCGCGCCGAATACAATGAGCAGTTCTTC. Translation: CASSIFGGRAEYNEQFF.

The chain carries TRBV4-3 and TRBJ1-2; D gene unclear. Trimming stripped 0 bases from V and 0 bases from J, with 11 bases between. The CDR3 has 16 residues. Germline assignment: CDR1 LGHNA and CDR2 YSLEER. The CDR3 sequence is CASSQDGGGSNYGYTF. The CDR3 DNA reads TGCGCCAGCAGCCAAGATGGTGGAGGGTCTAACTATGGCTACACCTTC.

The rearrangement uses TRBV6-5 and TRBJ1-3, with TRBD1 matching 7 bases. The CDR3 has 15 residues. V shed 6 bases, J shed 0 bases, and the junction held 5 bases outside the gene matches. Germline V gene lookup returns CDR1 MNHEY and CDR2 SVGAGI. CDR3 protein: CASSRGANSGNTIYF. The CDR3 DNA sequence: TGTGCCAGCAGCAGGGGGGCCAACTCTGGAAACACCATATATTTT.

The CDR3 coding sequence is TGTGCCAGCAGCCCGCTACTAGCGGGAGGAAGAGAGACCCAGTACTTC. As protein: CASSPLLAGGRETQYF. The V and J genes are TRBV7-2 and TRBJ2-5; TRBD2 aligns across 12 bases. Germline V gene sequence: CDR1 SGHTA, CDR2 FQGNSA. The CDR3 runs to 16 residues. The V and J ends lost 5 bases and 4 bases, in that order; junction bases with no gene match: 8. The full variable domain, in which reference TRBV7-2 and TRBJ2-5 provide the parts outside the CDR3, is GAGVSQSPSNKVTEKGKDVELRCDPISGHTALYWYRQSLGQGLEFLIYFQGNSAPDKSGLPSDRFSAERTGGSVSTLTIQRTQQEDSAVYLCASSPLLAGGRETQYFGPGTRLLVL.

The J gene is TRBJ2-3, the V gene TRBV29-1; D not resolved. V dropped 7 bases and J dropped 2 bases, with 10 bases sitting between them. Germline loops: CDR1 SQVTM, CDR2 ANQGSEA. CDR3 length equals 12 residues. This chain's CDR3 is CSAAPTTDTQYF. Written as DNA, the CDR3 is TGCAGCGCCGCCCCTACCACAGATACGCAGTATTTT.

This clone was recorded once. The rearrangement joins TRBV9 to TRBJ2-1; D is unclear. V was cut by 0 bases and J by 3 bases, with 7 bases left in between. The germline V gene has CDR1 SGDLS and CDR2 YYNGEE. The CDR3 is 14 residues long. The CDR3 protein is CASSVGVYYNEQFF. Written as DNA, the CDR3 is TGTGCCAGCAGCGTAGGCGTCTACTACAATGAGCAGTTCTTC.